This entry features one TCR beta chain sequence. The cDNA was generated through 5'RACE incorporating 10-nucleotide random UMIs. TCRdb independently ran MiXCR on the 5' RACE reads; one entry per CDR3 protein. The repertoire holds some 79,000 distinct CDR3 sequences, with around an eighth as singletons. This entry belongs to a study of neurological immune-mediated disorders. The V end lost 6 bases, the J end lost 5 bases, and 10 bases lay between the germline ends. Germline CDR1 reads MNHEY; CDR2 reads SMNVEV (reference sequence). This CDR3 is built from 12 residues. Sequencing was carried out using PBMCs. The chain is built from TRBV27 and TRBJ2-5; D is possibly TRBD2 (6 bases). The clonotype originates from a woman between 50 and 59 years old in good health. The CDR3 region is CASSGAGETQYF. CDR3 nucleotide sequence: TGTGCCAGCAGCGGGGCGGGGGAGACCCAGTACTTC.